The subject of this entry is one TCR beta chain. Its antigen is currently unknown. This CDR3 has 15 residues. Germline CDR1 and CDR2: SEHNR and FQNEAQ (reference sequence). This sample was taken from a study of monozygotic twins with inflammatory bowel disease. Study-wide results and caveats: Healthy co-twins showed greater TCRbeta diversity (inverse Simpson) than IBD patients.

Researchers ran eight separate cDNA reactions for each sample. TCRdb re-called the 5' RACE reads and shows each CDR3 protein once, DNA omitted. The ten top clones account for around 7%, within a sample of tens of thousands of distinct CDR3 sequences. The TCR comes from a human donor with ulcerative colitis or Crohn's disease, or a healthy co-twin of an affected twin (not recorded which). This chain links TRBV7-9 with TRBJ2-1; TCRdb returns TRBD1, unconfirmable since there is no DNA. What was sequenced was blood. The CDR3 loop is CASSLTGQGTNEQFF. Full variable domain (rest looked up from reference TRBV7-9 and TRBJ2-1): DTGVSQNPRHKITKRGQNVTFRCDPISEHNRLYWYRQTLGQGPEFLTYFQNEAQLEKSRLLSDRFSAERPKGSFSTLEIQRTEQGDSAMYLCASSLTGQGTNEQFFGPGTRLTVL.